This paragraph covers one TCR beta chain sequence. The antigen is not known. Time point denoted: cycle 4 day 1 (C4D1), after 6 weeks of nivolumab. Relapse after autologous stem cell transplantation occurred in every patient, and brentuximab vedotin exposure varied. This specimen belongs to a study of PD-1 blockade in classical Hodgkin lymphoma. Study observations and caveats: Lower baseline TCR diversity was reported for newly diagnosed patients than for healthy donors. Baseline diversity was lower in partial responders and progressors than complete responders. CD4+ TCR diversity, unlike CD8+, climbed significantly by C4D1.

The assay was immunoSEQ multiplex PCR, and TCRdb's table has in-frame clones only and misses some. The table records about 23,000 clones, roughly 90% of them present only once. The source is a human donor with classical Hodgkin lymphoma. This specimen consisted of peripheral blood mononuclear cells (PBMCs), obtained before the fourth cycle of nivolumab.

In DNA, the CDR3 is TGTGCCAGTAGTATCGCCCCCCCGGGACAGGGTTCCGGGGAGCTGTTTTTT. It yields the protein CASSIAPPGQGSGELFF. The chain combines TRBV19 with TRBJ2-2, with 9 positions matching TRBD1. The CDR3 consists of 17 residues. Trimming took 3 bases from V and 6 from J; bases not matched to a gene: 11. In germline, CDR1 is LNHDA, CDR2 SQIVND (reference sequence).